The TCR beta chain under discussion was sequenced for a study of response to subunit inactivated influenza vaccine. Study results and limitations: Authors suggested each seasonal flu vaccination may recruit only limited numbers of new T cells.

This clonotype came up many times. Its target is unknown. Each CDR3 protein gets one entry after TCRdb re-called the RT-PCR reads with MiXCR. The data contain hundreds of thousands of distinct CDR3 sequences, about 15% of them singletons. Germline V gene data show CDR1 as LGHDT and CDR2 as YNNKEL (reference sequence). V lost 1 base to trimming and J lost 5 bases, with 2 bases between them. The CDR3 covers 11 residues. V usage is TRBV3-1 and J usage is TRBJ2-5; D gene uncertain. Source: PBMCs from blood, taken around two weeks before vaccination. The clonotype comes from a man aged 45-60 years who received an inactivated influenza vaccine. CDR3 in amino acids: CASSQVETQYF. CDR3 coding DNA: TGTGCCAGCAGCCAAGTGGAGACCCAGTACTTC.